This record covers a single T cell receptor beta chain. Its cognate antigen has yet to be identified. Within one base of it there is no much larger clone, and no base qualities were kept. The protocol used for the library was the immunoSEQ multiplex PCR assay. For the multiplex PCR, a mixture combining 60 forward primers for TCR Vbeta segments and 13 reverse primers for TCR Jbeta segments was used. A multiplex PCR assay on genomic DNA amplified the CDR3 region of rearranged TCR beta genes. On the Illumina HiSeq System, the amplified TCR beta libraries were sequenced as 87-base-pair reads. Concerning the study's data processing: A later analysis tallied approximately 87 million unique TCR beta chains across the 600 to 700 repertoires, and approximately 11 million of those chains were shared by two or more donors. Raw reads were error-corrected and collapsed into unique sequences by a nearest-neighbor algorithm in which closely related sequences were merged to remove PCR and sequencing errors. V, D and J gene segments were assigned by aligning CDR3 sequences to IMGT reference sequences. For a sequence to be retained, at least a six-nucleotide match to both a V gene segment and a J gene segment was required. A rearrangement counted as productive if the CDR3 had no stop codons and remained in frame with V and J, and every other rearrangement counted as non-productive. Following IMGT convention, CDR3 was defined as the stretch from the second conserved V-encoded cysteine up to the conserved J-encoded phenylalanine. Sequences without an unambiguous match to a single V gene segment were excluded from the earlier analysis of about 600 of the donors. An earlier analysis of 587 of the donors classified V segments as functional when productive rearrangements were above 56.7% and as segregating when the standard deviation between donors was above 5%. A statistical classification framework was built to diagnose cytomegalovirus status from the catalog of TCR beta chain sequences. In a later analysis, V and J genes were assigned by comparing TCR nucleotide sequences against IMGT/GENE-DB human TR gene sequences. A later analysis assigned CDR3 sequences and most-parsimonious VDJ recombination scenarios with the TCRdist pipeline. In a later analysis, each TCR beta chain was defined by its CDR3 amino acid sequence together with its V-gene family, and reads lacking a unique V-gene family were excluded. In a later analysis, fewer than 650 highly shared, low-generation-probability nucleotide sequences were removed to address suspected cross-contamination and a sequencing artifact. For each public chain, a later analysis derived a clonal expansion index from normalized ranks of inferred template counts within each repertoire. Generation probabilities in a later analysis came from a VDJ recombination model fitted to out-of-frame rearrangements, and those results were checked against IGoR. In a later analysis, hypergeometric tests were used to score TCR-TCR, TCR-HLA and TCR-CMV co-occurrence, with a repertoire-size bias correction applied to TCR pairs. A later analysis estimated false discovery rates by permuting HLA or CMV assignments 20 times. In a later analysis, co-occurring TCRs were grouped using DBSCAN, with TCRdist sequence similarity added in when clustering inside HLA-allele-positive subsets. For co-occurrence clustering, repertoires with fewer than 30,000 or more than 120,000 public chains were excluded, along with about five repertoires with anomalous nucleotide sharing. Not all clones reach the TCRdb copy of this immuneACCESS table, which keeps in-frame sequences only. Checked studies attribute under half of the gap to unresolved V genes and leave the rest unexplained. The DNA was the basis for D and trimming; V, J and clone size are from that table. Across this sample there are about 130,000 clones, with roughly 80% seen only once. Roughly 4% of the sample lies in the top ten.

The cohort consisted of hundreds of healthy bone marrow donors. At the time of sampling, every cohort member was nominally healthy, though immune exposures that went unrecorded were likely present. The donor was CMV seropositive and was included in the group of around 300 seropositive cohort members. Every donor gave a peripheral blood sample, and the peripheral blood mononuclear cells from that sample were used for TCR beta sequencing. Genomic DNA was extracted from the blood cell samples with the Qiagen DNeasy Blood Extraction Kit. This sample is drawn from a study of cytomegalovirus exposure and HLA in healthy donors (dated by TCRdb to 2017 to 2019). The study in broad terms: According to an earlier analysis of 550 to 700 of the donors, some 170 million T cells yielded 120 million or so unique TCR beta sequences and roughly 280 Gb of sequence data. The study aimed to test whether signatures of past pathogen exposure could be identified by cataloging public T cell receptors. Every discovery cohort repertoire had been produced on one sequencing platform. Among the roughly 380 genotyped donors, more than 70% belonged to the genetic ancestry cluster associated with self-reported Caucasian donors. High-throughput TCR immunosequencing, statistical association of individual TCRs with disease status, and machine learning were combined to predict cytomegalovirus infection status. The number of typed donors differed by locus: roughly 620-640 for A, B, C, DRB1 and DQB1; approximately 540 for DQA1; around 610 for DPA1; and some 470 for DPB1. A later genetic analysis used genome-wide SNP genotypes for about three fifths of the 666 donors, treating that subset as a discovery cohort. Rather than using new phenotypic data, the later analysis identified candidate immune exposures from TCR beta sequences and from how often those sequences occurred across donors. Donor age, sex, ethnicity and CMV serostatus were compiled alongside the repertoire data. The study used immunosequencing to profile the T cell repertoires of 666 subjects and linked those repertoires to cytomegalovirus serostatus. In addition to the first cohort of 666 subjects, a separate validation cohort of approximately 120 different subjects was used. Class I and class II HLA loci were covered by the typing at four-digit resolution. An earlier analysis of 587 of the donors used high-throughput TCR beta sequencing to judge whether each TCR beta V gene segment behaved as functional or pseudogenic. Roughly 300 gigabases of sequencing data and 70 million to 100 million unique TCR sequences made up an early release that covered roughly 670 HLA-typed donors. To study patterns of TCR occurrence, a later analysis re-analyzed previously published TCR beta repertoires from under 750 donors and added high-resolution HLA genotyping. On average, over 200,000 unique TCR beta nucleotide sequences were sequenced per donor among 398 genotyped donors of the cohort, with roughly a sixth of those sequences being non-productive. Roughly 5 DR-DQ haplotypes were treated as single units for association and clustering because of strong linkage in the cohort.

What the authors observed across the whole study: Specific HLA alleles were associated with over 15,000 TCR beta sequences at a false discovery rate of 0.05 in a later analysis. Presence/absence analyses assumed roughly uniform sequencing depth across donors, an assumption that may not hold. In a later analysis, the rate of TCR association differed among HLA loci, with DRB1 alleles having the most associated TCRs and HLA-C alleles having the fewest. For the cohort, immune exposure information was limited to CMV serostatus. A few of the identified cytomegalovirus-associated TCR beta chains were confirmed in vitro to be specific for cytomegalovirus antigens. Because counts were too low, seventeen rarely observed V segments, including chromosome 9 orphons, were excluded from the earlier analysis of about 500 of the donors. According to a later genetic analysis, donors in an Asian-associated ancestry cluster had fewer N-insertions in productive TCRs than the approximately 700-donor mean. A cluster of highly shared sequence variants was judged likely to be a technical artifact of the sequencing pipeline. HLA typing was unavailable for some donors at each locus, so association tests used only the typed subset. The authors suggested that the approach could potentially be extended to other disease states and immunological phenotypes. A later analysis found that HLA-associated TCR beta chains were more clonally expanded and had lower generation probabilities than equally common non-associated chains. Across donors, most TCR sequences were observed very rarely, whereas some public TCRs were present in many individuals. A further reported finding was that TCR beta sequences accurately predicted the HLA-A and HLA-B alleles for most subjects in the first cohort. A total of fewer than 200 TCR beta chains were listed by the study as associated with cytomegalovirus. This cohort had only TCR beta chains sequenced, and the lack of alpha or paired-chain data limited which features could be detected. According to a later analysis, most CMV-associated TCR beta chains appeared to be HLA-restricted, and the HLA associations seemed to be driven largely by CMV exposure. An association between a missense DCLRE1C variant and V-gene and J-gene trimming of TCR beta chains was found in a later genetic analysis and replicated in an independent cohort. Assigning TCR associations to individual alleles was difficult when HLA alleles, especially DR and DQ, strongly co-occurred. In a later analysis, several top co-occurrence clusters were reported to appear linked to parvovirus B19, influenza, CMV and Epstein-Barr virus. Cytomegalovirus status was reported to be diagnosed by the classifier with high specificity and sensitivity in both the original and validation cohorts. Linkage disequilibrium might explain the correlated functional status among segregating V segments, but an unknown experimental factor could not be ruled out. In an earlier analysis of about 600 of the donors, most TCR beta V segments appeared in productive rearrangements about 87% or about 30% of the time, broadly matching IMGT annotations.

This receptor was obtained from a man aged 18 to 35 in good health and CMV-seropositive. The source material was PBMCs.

The nucleotide sequence is TGCGCCAGCAGCCAAGACAGGAGGGAAAAACTGTTTTTT. This encodes CASSQDRREKLFF. In this chain, TRBV4-3 is recombined with TRBJ1-4; the D gene assignment is ambiguous. Trimming removed 0 bases from V and 8 bases from J, leaving 7 bases between the germline ends. Including cysteine and phenylalanine, the CDR3 has 13 amino acids. Only the CDR3 DNA is retained, 39 bases long and in frame from the first base. Looking up the germline V gene yields CDR1 LGHNA and CDR2 YSLEER.